The 26 T cell receptor beta chains given below trace back to one sample, sequenced in a study of cytomegalovirus exposure and HLA in healthy donors. The PCR used 60 Vbeta and 13 Jbeta primers. TCRdb keeps only in-frame clones here, not all; method: immunoSEQ multiplex PCR. This sample's table has 150,000 to 200,000 clones. The sample taken for sequencing was PBMCs. Receptors originate from a man aged 30 to 39 in good health and CMV-seronegative.

The chain uses TRBV28 and TRBJ2-2; D call uncertain. V dropped 5 bases and J dropped 5 bases, with 9 bases sitting between them. CDR3 length equals 13 residues. The germline V gene has CDR1 MDHEN and CDR2 SYDVKM. The CDR3 DNA is TGTGCCAGCAGTCTACCGCATACCGGGGAGCTGTTTTTT. Protein: CASSLPHTGELFF. Filled out from reference TRBV28 and TRBJ2-2, the complete variable domain reads DVKVTQSSRYLVKRTGEKVFLECVQDMDHENMFWYRQDPGLGLRLIYFSYDVKMKEKGDIPEGYSVSREKKERFSLILESASTNQTSMYLCASSLPHTGELFFGEGSRLTVL.

This chain joins TRBV11-2 and TRBJ2-1; 7 positions match TRBD2. V lost 1 base to trimming and J lost 4 bases; unmatched junction nucleotides: 4. CDR1 is SGHAT, CDR2 FQNNGV, per germline. CDR3 length equals 15 residues. For the CDR3, the DNA is TGTGCCAGCAGCTTAGGGCTAGCGGAGTACAATGAGCAGTTCTTC. This codes for CASSLGLAEYNEQFF. The complete variable domain, with remaining parts taken from reference TRBV11-2 and TRBJ2-1, reads EAGVAQSPRYKIIEKRQSVAFWCNPISGHATLYWYQQILGQGPKLLIQFQNNGVVDDSQLPKDRFSAERLKGVDSTLKIQPAKLEDSAVYLCASSLGLAEYNEQFFGPGTRLTVL.

The chain recombines TRBV7-9 with TRBJ2-7; 13 nucleotides match TRBD2. With V trimmed by 5 bases and J by 3 bases, 10 bases remained unmatched. This CDR3 region has 17 residues. Germline values: CDR1 SEHNR, CDR2 FQNEAQ (reference sequence). CDR3 nucleotide sequence: TGTGCCAGCAGCCGCCGACTAGCGGGGGGAAAAGGCTACGAGCAGTACTTC. As protein: CASSRRLAGGKGYEQYF.

The chain has TRBV4-1 and TRBJ2-7, with 9 positions matching TRBD2. The CDR3 spans 16 residues. V gave up 4 bases and J gave up 2 bases; unmatched junction bases: 9. Looked up from germline, CDR1 is MGHRA and CDR2 is YSYEKL. In DNA, the CDR3 is TGCGCCAGCAGCCCAAGGGCGGGAGGGCCTACCTACGAGCAGTACTTC. This codes for CASSPRAGGPTYEQYF.

The V and J genes are TRBV27 and TRBJ2-5; 9 bases map to TRBD1. J gave up 4 bases and V 5 bases, and 2 bases lay outside the gene matches. The CDR3 is 13 residues long. The germline V gene has CDR1 MNHEY and CDR2 SMNVEV (reference sequence). The CDR3 sequence: CASSRDRAETQYF. CDR3 nucleotides: TGTGCCAGCAGTCGGGACAGGGCAGAGACCCAGTACTTC.

The gene calls are TRBV4-1 and TRBJ2-7; TRBD1 matches 11 bases. Germline CDR1 is MGHRA and CDR2 is YSYEKL. The V and J ends lost 6 bases and 3 bases, in that order; junction bases with no gene match: 4. CDR3 length equals 14 residues. CDR3 sequence reads: CASSRDRGVYEQYF. CDR3 DNA sequence: TGCGCCAGCAGTCGGGACAGGGGGGTCTACGAGCAGTACTTC.

The genes are TRBV29-1 and TRBJ1-4; D might be TRBD1 (6 bases). V lost 6 bases and J 5 bases, leaving 16 bases between the germline ends. Germline V CDR1 and CDR2: SQVTM, ANQGSEA. The CDR3 has 14 residues. The CDR3 sequence is CSVQAGQNNEKLFF. For the CDR3, the DNA is TGCAGCGTGCAAGCAGGACAGAACAATGAAAAACTGTTTTTT.

V gene TRBV7-9 combines with J gene TRBJ2-1; D remains ambiguous. V was pared by 4 bases and J by 4 bases, with 8 bases between. This CDR3 region has 13 residues. Germline V gives CDR1 SEHNR, CDR2 FQNEAQ (reference sequence). Here the CDR3 DNA reads TGTGCCAGCAGCTCGTCCTCGTACAATGAGCAGTTCTTC. Protein product: CASSSSSYNEQFF.

The chain employs TRBV9 and TRBJ2-3; no definite D call. Trimming shortened V by 0 bases and J by 5 bases, and 4 bases separated the two germline ends. Looked up from germline, CDR1 is SGDLS and CDR2 is YYNGEE. There are 12 residues in the CDR3. CDR3 coding DNA: TGTGCCAGCAGCGTAGGGAGAGATACGCAGTATTTT. It specifies CASSVGRDTQYF.

The chain uses TRBV10-1 and TRBJ2-7; TRBD2 matches at 9 bases. CDR1 and CDR2 from the germline V gene are WNHNN and SYGVQD (reference sequence). The J segment lost 1 base and the V segment lost 6 bases, leaving 10 bases of the junction unmatched. The CDR3 loop spans 16 amino acids. The CDR3 loop is CASSESSGITSYEQYF. The DNA of the CDR3 is TGCGCCAGCAGCGAATCTAGCGGGATTACGTCCTACGAGCAGTACTTC.

The gene calls are TRBV29-1 and TRBJ2-1; 9 bases match TRBD1. The CDR3 sequence is 14 residues long. Losses at the gene ends were 8 bases for V and 0 bases for J; bases not matched to a gene: 5. The germline V gene has CDR1 SQVTM and CDR2 ANQGSEA. In nucleotides, the CDR3 is TGCAGCTCGAGACAGGGGGGCTCCTACAATGAGCAGTTCTTC. This sequence encodes CSSRQGGSYNEQFF.

CDR3 loop: CASSQDRSSYEQYF. The CDR3 DNA sequence: TGTGCCAGCAGCCAAGACCGGAGCTCCTACGAGCAGTACTTC. This rearrangement joins TRBV5-5 to TRBJ2-7, with D unresolved. This CDR3 is 14 amino acids long. The germline CDR1 and CDR2 sequences are SGHKS and YYEKEE (reference sequence). V gave up 4 bases and J gave up 0 bases, with 11 bases separating them. Variable domain in full (rest from reference TRBV5-5 and TRBJ2-7): DAGVTQSPTHLIKTRGQQVTLRCSPISGHKSVSWYQQVLGQGPQFIFQYYEKEERGRGNFPDRFSARQFPNYSSELNVNALLLGDSALYLCASSQDRSSYEQYFGPGTRLTVT.

The chain uses TRBV5-1 and TRBJ2-1; the D gene is possibly TRBD2 (6 bases). CDR1 and CDR2 from the germline V gene are SGHRS and YFSETQ. The CDR3 loop spans 15 amino acids. V lost 0 bases, J lost 5 bases, and 12 bases lay in between. This CDR3 reads CASSLAGGLNNEQFF. The CDR3 bases are TGCGCCAGCAGCTTGGCCGGGGGTCTAAACAATGAGCAGTTCTTC.

A word on this clone: Germline is not matched at one junction end, which may reflect a read error. The rearrangement uses TRBV7-3 and TRBJ2-2; the match to TRBD2 covers 8 bases. Germline lookup yields CDR1 SGHTA and CDR2 FQGTGA. The CDR3 runs to 14 residues. CDR3 in DNA: TGTGCCGGCAGCCTCGGGGGGGGAACCGGGGAGCTGTTTTTT. Its protein is CAGSLGGGTGELFF. The full variable domain, with the rest looked up from reference TRBV7-3 and TRBJ2-2, is GAGVSQTPSNKVTEKGKYVELRCDPISGHTALYWYRQSLGQGPEFLIYFQGTGAADDSGLPNDRFFAVRPEGSVSTLKIQRTERGDSAVYLCAGSLGGGTGELFFGEGSRLTVL.

This CDR3 reads CASSVGQGETEAFF. For the CDR3, the DNA is TGTGCCAGCAGCGTAGGACAGGGAGAAACTGAAGCTTTCTTT. V usage is TRBV9 and J usage is TRBJ1-1; 7 positions match TRBD1. CDR1 and CDR2 (germline): SGDLS, YYNGEE. V was clipped by 0 bases and J by 5 bases; unmatched bases: 4. CDR3 size: 14 residues.

The chain uses TRBV6-4 and TRBJ2-1; 11 bases map to TRBD2. With V trimmed by 4 bases and J by 9 bases, 8 bases remained unmatched. The CDR3 consists of 15 residues. The germline V gene encodes CDR1 MRHNA and CDR2 SNTAGT. This CDR3 reads CASSAGLAGGGEQFF. The CDR3 nucleotides are TGTGCCAGCAGTGCCGGGCTAGCGGGGGGAGGTGAGCAGTTCTTC.

This chain joins TRBV5-1 and TRBJ2-3; D remains ambiguous. V lost 4 bases and J 2 bases, leaving 11 bases between the germline ends. This CDR3 region has 14 residues. Germline CDR1 and CDR2: SGHRS and YFSETQ. CDR3 DNA: TGCGCCAGCAGCCACAAAGCGAACACAGATACGCAGTATTTT. This gives the protein CASSHKANTDTQYF.

The chain has TRBV9 and TRBJ2-7; TRBD2 matches 11 bases. Germline V gene data show CDR1 as SGDLS and CDR2 as YYNGEE. Losses at the gene ends were 2 bases for V and 0 bases for J; bases not matched to a gene: 4. CDR3 size: 16 residues. The CDR3 loop reads CASSVGTSGSSYEQYF. CDR3 bases: TGTGCCAGCAGCGTGGGGACTAGCGGTAGCTCCTACGAGCAGTACTTC.

The J gene is TRBJ1-1, the V gene TRBV10-1, with 12 bases that match TRBD1. Germline CDR1 WNHNN, CDR2 SYGVQD (reference sequence). The J segment lost 10 bases and the V segment lost 6 bases, leaving 9 bases of the junction unmatched. This CDR3 contains 14 residues. CDR3 loop: CASSPGQGAERAFF. In DNA form, the CDR3 reads TGCGCCAGCAGCCCGGGACAGGGGGCAGAGAGAGCTTTCTTT.

The chain couples TRBV11-3 to TRBJ2-2; 7 bases match TRBD2. Per the germline V gene, CDR1 is SGHNT and CDR2 is YENEEA. The V gene end was trimmed by 1 base and the J gene end by 11 bases; junction bases not matched to a gene: 1. The CDR3 covers 12 residues. CDR3 sequence (DNA): TGTGCCAGCAGCTTAGCGGGGGGAGAGCTGTTTTTT. As protein: CASSLAGGELFF.

As DNA, the CDR3 is TGTGCCAGCAGCCCAGTAACCGGGTCTCAAGAGACCCAGTACTTC. This translates into CASSPVTGSQETQYF. V and J are TRBV7-2 and TRBJ2-5; D not certain. V was clipped by 5 bases and J by 2 bases, with 15 bases between them. Germline V gene lookup returns CDR1 SGHTA and CDR2 FQGNSA. The CDR3 consists of 15 residues. Drawing the rest from reference TRBV7-2 and TRBJ2-5, the complete variable domain is GAGVSQSPSNKVTEKGKDVELRCDPISGHTALYWYRQSLGQGLEFLIYFQGNSAPDKSGLPSDRFSAERTGGSVSTLTIQRTQQEDSAVYLCASSPVTGSQETQYFGPGTRLLVL.

This rearrangement joins TRBV5-6 to TRBJ2-7; D perhaps matches TRBD1 (6 bases). CDR3 length: 16 amino acids. From germline, CDR1 is SGHDT and CDR2 YYEEEE. Between the trimmed V and J ends, which lost 1 base and 3 bases, there was a span of 17 bases. CDR3 region: CASSLLRTADLYEQYF. The CDR3 coding sequence is TGTGCCAGCAGCTTGCTTCGGACAGCCGATCTCTACGAGCAGTACTTC. Full variable domain (missing parts from reference TRBV5-6 and TRBJ2-7): DAGVTQSPTHLIKTRGQQVTLRCSPKSGHDTVSWYQQALGQGPQFIFQYYEEEERQRGNFPDRFSGHQFPNYSSELNVNALLLGDSALYLCASSLLRTADLYEQYFGPGTRLTVT.

The gene calls are TRBV7-6 and TRBJ2-1; 8 bases fit TRBD1. V shed 3 bases and J 8 bases; nucleotides not matched to a gene: 3. Germline V CDR1 and CDR2: SGHVS, FNYEAQ. The CDR3 is 13 residues long. Here the CDR3 DNA reads TGTGCCAGCAGCTTTGGGACAGGCTATGAGCAGTTCTTC. This encodes CASSFGTGYEQFF.

This chain connects TRBV5-6 to TRBJ2-2, with 10 bases matching TRBD2. Germline values: CDR1 SGHDT, CDR2 YYEEEE. V shed 5 bases, J shed 5 bases, and the junction held 18 bases outside the gene matches. The CDR3 has 19 residues. CDR3 nucleotides: TGTGCCAGCAGTCTGGACTGGGCTAGCGGGAGCTCGCGGACCGGGGAGCTGTTTTTT. It encodes CASSLDWASGSSRTGELFF. The full variable domain, with the rest looked up from reference TRBV5-6 and TRBJ2-2, is DAGVTQSPTHLIKTRGQQVTLRCSPKSGHDTVSWYQQALGQGPQFIFQYYEEEERQRGNFPDRFSGHQFPNYSSELNVNALLLGDSALYLCASSLDWASGSSRTGELFFGEGSRLTVL.

The V call is TRBV5-4, the J call TRBJ2-3; 12 nucleotides agree with TRBD2. The trim removed 4 bases at V and 10 bases at J, leaving 13 bases unmatched. The germline V gene has CDR1 SGHNT and CDR2 YYREEE (reference sequence). The CDR3 has 16 amino acids. CDR3 loop: CASSLGTSGLTLAQYF. As DNA, the CDR3 is TGTGCCAGCAGCCTAGGGACTAGCGGGCTCACCCTGGCGCAGTATTTT.

The chain uses TRBV28 and TRBJ1-2; TRBD1 agrees at 9 bases. Germline-derived CDR1 and CDR2 are MDHEN and SYDVKM. CDR3 length: 16 residues. The J segment lost 5 bases and the V segment lost 5 bases, leaving 12 bases of the junction unmatched. Written as DNA, the CDR3 is TGTGCCAGCAGTCCCCAAACCGGGACAGGGTTTTATGGCTACACCTTC. Amino acid sequence: CASSPQTGTGFYGYTF.